These 18 T cell receptor beta chains were sequenced from one sample in a study of regulatory T cells in long-lasting Graves disease. Sample time point: newly diagnosed GD, antithyroid drugs for less than 3 months. Construction of the TCR library relied on RNA isolated from PBMCs. Relying on iRepertoire HTBI primers and Arm-PCR of CDR3 regions, the team built TCR beta libraries. TCRdb itself ran the multiplex PCR reads through MiXCR, one entry per CDR3 protein. The sample consists of approximately 350,000 distinct CDR3 sequences, 16% of them appearing once. These data were likewise used in another study, on T cells in Graves' hyperthyroidism and ophthalmopathy.

Sequencing was performed on peripheral blood mononuclear cells (PBMCs), taken at new diagnosis, from a patient treated with antithyroid drugs. Receptors originate from a man in his forties with Graves disease.

Notes on this clonotype: A much larger clone is a single base away; this may be a read error. The final CDR3 position lacks the conserved phenylalanine or tryptophan, pointing to a likely read error. The gene calls are TRBV10-3 and TRBJ1-5; 8 bases match TRBD1. The CDR3 totals 14 residues. Germline V gene sequence: CDR1 ENHRY, CDR2 SYGVKD. The CDR3 nucleotides are TGTGCCATCAGTGCACAGGGGGGCCCTCAGGCCCAGCATCTT. Translating it yields CAISAQGGPQAQHL.

This clonotype was seen a single time. This chain links TRBV20-1 with TRBJ2-7; TRBD1 matches 9 bases. V was clipped by 5 bases and J by 4 bases; unmatched bases: 6. This CDR3 contains 13 residues. Germline CDR1 DFQATT, CDR2 SNEGSKA (reference sequence). CDR3 DNA sequence: TGCAGTGCTGGGGAGGGACAGGGATACGAGCAGTACTTC. Its translation is CSAGEGQGYEQYF.

This clonotype came up many times. The V call is TRBV2, the J call TRBJ2-1; 14 bases agree with TRBD2. This CDR3 has 15 residues. V shed 8 bases, J shed 3 bases, and the junction held 3 bases outside the gene matches. CDR1 is SNHLY, CDR2 FYNNEI, per germline. The CDR3 bases are TGTGCCAGCCGAGGACTAGCGGGGGGCTACAATGAGCAGTTCTTC. Residues: CASRGLAGGYNEQFF.

V is TRBV12-3 or TRBV12-4 and J is TRBJ2-2, with 11 bases that match TRBD1. The ends lost 6 bases at V and 7 bases at J; junction bases unmatched: 4. The CDR3 is made up of 14 amino acids. CDR3 coding DNA: TGTGCCAGCAGAGGACAGGGGGCGGGCGGGGAGCTGTTTTTT. It encodes CASRGQGAGGELFF.

This clonotype was picked up a small number of times. This chain joins TRBV29-1 and TRBJ2-7; 7 bases line up with TRBD1. J gave up 0 bases and V 6 bases, and 8 bases lay outside the gene matches. This CDR3 spans 14 amino acids. The germline V gene has CDR1 SQVTM and CDR2 ANQGSEA. The CDR3 reads CSVGFGQASYEQYF. CDR3 nucleotides: TGCAGCGTGGGTTTCGGACAGGCCTCCTACGAGCAGTACTTC.

This clonotype was detected many times. One end of the junction is discordant with germline, which a read error may explain. The chain joins TRBV2 to TRBJ2-1; TRBD2 agrees at 9 bases. The CDR3 is 14 residues long. The germline gives CDR1 SNHLY, CDR2 FYNNEI. The CDR3 sequence is CASILLAGYSEQFF. The CDR3 DNA sequence: TGTGCCAGCATCCTGCTAGCGGGGTACAGTGAGCAGTTCTTC.

This clonotype was observed many times. This rearrangement joins TRBV6-2 or TRBV6-3 to TRBJ2-7; D uncertain. Germline V gene sequence: CDR1 MNHEY, CDR2 SVGEGT. The CDR3 contains 16 residues. Trimming took 2 bases from V and 6 from J, leaving 20 bases between them. CDR3 residues: CASSYAPMEQYVEQYF. The DNA of the CDR3 is TGTGCCAGCAGTTACGCCCCAATGGAACAGTACGTCGAGCAGTACTTC.

The rearrangement joins TRBV11-2 to TRBJ2-5; 8 nucleotides align to TRBD1. In germline, CDR1 is SGHAT, CDR2 FQNNGV. The CDR3 has 16 amino acids. The junction had 9 bases not matched to a gene; V was cut back by 0 bases and J by 6 bases. The CDR3 loop reads CASSLDIQGARKTQYF. In DNA, the CDR3 is TGTGCCAGCAGCTTAGATATTCAGGGGGCAAGGAAGACCCAGTACTTC.

This clonotype was recorded at least ten times. V usage is TRBV20-1 and J usage is TRBJ2-7, with a possible D match to TRBD2 (5 bases). The CDR3 contains 15 residues. The ends were cut back, 0 bases at V and 6 bases at J, with 18 bases in the middle. Germline assignment: CDR1 DFQATT and CDR2 SNEGSKA (reference sequence). Here the CDR3 DNA reads TGCAGTGCTAGAGAGGGTGGCGGGTCTTTAGCCGAGCAGTACTTC. This sequence encodes CSAREGGGSLAEQYF.

This clonotype occurred many times. V is TRBV20-1 and J is TRBJ2-5, with TRBD2 matching over 12 bases. CDR1 DFQATT and CDR2 SNEGSKA come from the germline V gene (reference sequence). This CDR3 is 16 amino acids long. Unmatched junction bases numbered 13, after V lost 6 bases and J lost 5 bases. The CDR3 region has the DNA TGCAGTGCCCGACCTCCTAGCGGGGGGGCTAGGGAGACCCAGTACTTC. Translated: CSARPPSGGARETQYF.

The rearrangement joins TRBV28 to TRBJ1-2; 7 positions agree with TRBD1. V was clipped by 8 bases and J by 2 bases; unmatched bases: 8. Germline lookup yields CDR1 MDHEN and CDR2 SYDVKM. This CDR3 has 14 amino acids. CDR3 bases: TGTGCCAGCCGGGACAGTCTAAAGAACTATGGCTACACCTTC. Amino acid sequence: CASRDSLKNYGYTF.

The table lists this clonotype with many counts. The chain combines TRBV2 with TRBJ1-5, with 8 bases fitting TRBD1. Germline-derived CDR1 and CDR2 are SNHLY and FYNNEI. The length of the CDR3 is 14 residues. J was trimmed by 7 bases and V by 5 bases; bases with no gene match: 7. In nucleotides, the CDR3 is TGTGCCAGCAGTCTTAGCTCAGGGGGCCAGCCCCAGCATTTT. It codes for CASSLSSGGQPQHF.

In its sample, this clonotype was seen a few times. A much larger clonotype is one base distant, so this may be a read error. The rearrangement links TRBV6-5 to TRBJ1-4, with a weak D call TRBD1 (6 bases). The V end was cut by 4 bases, the J end by 4 bases, with 19 bases between. Per germline, CDR1 MNHEY and CDR2 SVGAGI. This CDR3 contains 17 residues. The CDR3 reads CASSSRNMYRVNEKLFF. As DNA, the CDR3 is TGTGCCAGCAGTTCCAGGAACATGTACAGGGTTAATGAAAAACTGTTTTTT.

This clonotype was counted a few times. The V gene is TRBV4-1, the J gene TRBJ2-3; tentative D call: TRBD1 (6 bases). V was pared by 1 base and J by 2 bases, with 13 bases between. This CDR3 contains 16 residues. Germline CDR1 reads MGHRA; CDR2 reads YSYEKL. The CDR3 bases are TGCGCCAGCAGCCAAGGGACAGATCGTTACACAGATACGCAGTATTTT. It translates to CASSQGTDRYTDTQYF.

Ten or more counts support this clonotype. V gene TRBV27 combines with J gene TRBJ2-7; D is possibly TRBD1 or TRBD2 (5 bases each). This CDR3 is 16 amino acids long. Germline V gives CDR1 MNHEY, CDR2 SMNVEV (reference sequence). Trimming took 4 bases from V and 3 from J, leaving 19 bases between them. CDR3 sequence reads: CASSSRPSWDGYEQYF. DNA of the CDR3: TGTGCCAGCAGTTCCAGGCCGAGTTGGGACGGCTACGAGCAGTACTTC.

Ten or more counts support this clonotype. The V gene is TRBV28, the J gene TRBJ2-7; 12 nucleotides match TRBD2. The CDR3 contains 16 residues. V was pared by 2 bases and J by 7 bases, with 9 bases of the junction left unmatched. Germline V CDR1 and CDR2: MDHEN, SYDVKM. CDR3 nucleotide sequence: TGTGCCAGCAGTTTAGGACTAGCGGGAAATCAGCGGGAGCAGTACTTC. Residues: CASSLGLAGNQREQYF. Filled out from reference TRBV28 and TRBJ2-7, the complete variable domain reads DVKVTQSSRYLVKRTGEKVFLECVQDMDHENMFWYRQDPGLGLRLIYFSYDVKMKEKGDIPEGYSVSREKKERFSLILESASTNQTSMYLCASSLGLAGNQREQYFGPGTRLTVT.

This clonotype showed up just a few times. A read error may explain this, as a much larger clone is one base away. V gene TRBV11-1 combines with J gene TRBJ2-1, with 7 bases lining up with TRBD1. The CDR3 extends over 15 amino acids. V shed 2 bases and J 8 bases; nucleotides not matched to a gene: 9. Germline V CDR1 and CDR2: SGHAT, FQDESV (reference sequence). In nucleotides, the CDR3 is TGTGCCAGCAGCTTACCGAGACAGGGTGGTCATGAGCAGTTCTTC. This codes for CASSLPRQGGHEQFF. Looking up the rest from reference TRBV11-1 and TRBJ2-1 gives the full variable domain: EAEVAQSPRYKITEKSQAVAFWCDPISGHATLYWYRQILGQGPELLVQFQDESVVDDSQLPKDRFSAERLKGVDSTLKIQPAELGDSAMYLCASSLPRQGGHEQFFGPGTRLTVL.

CDR3 sequence reads: CASSSGPTNSPLHF. The CDR3 nucleotides read TGCGCCAGCAGCTCCGGGCCTACCAATTCACCCCTCCACTTT. The rearrangement joins TRBV5-1 to TRBJ1-6; D uncertain. Trimming cost V 3 bases and J 7 bases, with 11 bases left between them. CDR1 and CDR2 (germline): SGHRS, YFSETQ. The length of the CDR3 is 14 residues.